This T cell receptor beta chain was sequenced for a study of T cells in women clearing cervical HPV infection. Notes on the study in general: Controls had more TRBV6-7 (approximately 0.15%) than cases (about 0.11%). CIN3+ cases had significantly higher TCR repertoire richness than controls, but evenness did not differ.

Germline lookup yields CDR1 DFQATT and CDR2 SNEGSKA (reference sequence). The CDR3 sequence is 15 residues long. The V gene end was trimmed by 7 bases and the J gene end by 7 bases; junction bases not matched to a gene: 13. As regards this clone: The antigen remains undetermined. The read finishes 3 residues shy of the CDR3 end, and the germline J gene is used to complete it.

immunoSEQ multiplex PCR used an average of 1200 ng genomic DNA. Clones were read by immunoSEQ multiplex PCR, and TCRdb kept only the in-frame ones, dropping some. The ten top clones account for about 10%, within a sample of more than 15,000 clones. The sample was blood buffy coat. The clonotype originates from a woman aged 18-70 years with a cervical HPV16 infection that either progressed to CIN3+ or cleared (not recorded which). The genes are TRBV20-1 and TRBJ1-4, with 9 bases lining up with TRBD1. The chain's CDR3 is CSVAQGAQSGEKLFF. CDR3 bases read: TGCAGTGTTGCACAGGGGGCGCAGAGTGGTGAAAAA.